What follows is one T cell receptor beta chain and its context. Antigen: not known. CTLA-4 blockade with ipilimumab, together with focal radiation, was given to patients with chemo-refractory metastatic non-small-cell lung cancer. The data belong to a study of radiotherapy plus CTLA-4 blockade in lung cancer. For the study at large: Around 19% of patients responded objectively, and approximately 31% achieved disease control.

The CDR3 loop spans 14 amino acids. The trim removed 7 bases at V and 3 bases at J, leaving 7 bases unmatched. Germline assignment: CDR1 MNHEY and CDR2 SMNVEV (reference sequence). Sequenced by immunoSEQ multiplex PCR; TCRdb stores in-frame clones only, minus some. The table shows tens of thousands of clones, with 83% occurring only once. Study conclusions and caveats: Subsequent to radiotherapy plus ipilimumab, tumor-derived TCR clones underwent expansion in blood. Reports identified early blood T cell clone dynamics, with interferon-beta, as the best response predictor.

The input for sequencing was peripheral blood, taken from a patient treated with radiotherapy plus ipilimumab. This chain joins TRBV27 and TRBJ2-3; TRBD1 matches at 7 bases. This clonotype originated in a human donor with non-small cell lung cancer who had stable disease on radiotherapy plus ipilimumab. The CDR3: CASIPRQGTDTQYF. Here the CDR3 DNA reads TGTGCCAGCATACCCCGACAGGGAACAGATACGCAGTATTTT.